These 32 T cell receptor beta chains were all obtained from the same sample, sequenced in a study of T cells in Graves' hyperthyroidism and ophthalmopathy. RNA transcripts provided the source from which TCR beta CDR3 regions were amplified. A first-round RT-PCR of the TCR CDR3 used the HTBI primer set. Via MiXCR, TCRdb re-called the multiplex PCR reads, giving one row per CDR3 protein. The sample consists of under 400,000 distinct CDR3 sequences, approximately 15% of them appearing once. The source material was blood. Receptors originate from an older woman with Graves' hyperthyroidism.

Note on this clonotype: The junction shows a germline mismatch at one end, possibly a read error. The chain combines TRBV3-1 with TRBJ2-5; no firm D call. The CDR3 sequence is 13 residues long. The germline V gene has CDR1 LGHDT and CDR2 YNNKEL (reference sequence). This CDR3 is CASRQAVWETQYF. The CDR3 nucleotides are TGTGCCAGCAGGCAAGCCGTGTGGGAGACCCAGTACTTC.

This clonotype was counted ten times or more. The chain combines TRBV12-3 or TRBV12-4 with TRBJ1-1, with D maybe TRBD1 (6 bases). CDR3 length: 15 residues. V lost 6 bases and J 1 base, leaving 15 bases between the germline ends. The CDR3 nucleotides are TGTGCCAGCAGGCCAACAGGGAGGGCGAACACTGAAGCTTTCTTT. Translating gives CASRPTGRANTEAFF.

This clonotype was seen only a few times. V and J are TRBV6-1 and TRBJ2-3; 7 nucleotides align to TRBD1. V lost 2 bases to trimming and J lost 4 bases; unmatched junction nucleotides: 12. Germline loops: CDR1 MNHNS, CDR2 SASEGT. The length of the CDR3 is 17 residues. CDR3 region: CASSEMAPTGFPDTQYF. In DNA form, the CDR3 reads TGTGCCAGCAGTGAAATGGCCCCGACAGGGTTTCCAGATACGCAGTATTTT.

This clonotype was seen ten or more times. This chain joins TRBV7-2 and TRBJ2-3; no firm D call. CDR1 SGHTA and CDR2 FQGNSA come from the germline V gene. The CDR3 consists of 12 residues. Deletions cut 7 bases from V and 9 bases from J, with 14 bases between. The CDR3: CASTVRSGTQYF. The CDR3 DNA reads as TGTGCCAGCACGGTCCGGAGTGGGACGCAGTATTTT. Combining the CDR3 with reference TRBV7-2 and TRBJ2-3 gives the whole variable domain GAGVSQSPSNKVTEKGKDVELRCDPISGHTALYWYRQSLGQGLEFLIYFQGNSAPDKSGLPSDRFSAERTGGSVSTLTIQRTQQEDSAVYLCASTVRSGTQYFGPGTRLTVL.

This clonotype was detected many times. The chain couples TRBV2 to TRBJ1-5, with 7 positions matching TRBD1. V shed 0 bases, J shed 4 bases, and the junction held 6 bases outside the gene matches. Germline values: CDR1 SNHLY, CDR2 FYNNEI. This CDR3 is 16 amino acids long. DNA for the CDR3: TGTGCCAGCAGTGAAGCCGGGAGGGGGCGAAATCAGCCCCAGCATTTT. Amino acid sequence: CASSEAGRGRNQPQHF.

For this clonotype: A much more abundant neighbour one base away suggests this may be a read error. The V call is TRBV20-1, the J call TRBJ2-1, with 12 bases matching TRBD2. CDR1 DFQATT and CDR2 SNEGSKA come from the germline V gene (reference sequence). The CDR3 consists of 16 residues. The CDR3: CSPTQTSGGNFNKQFF. As DNA, the CDR3 is TGCAGCCCGACTCAGACTAGCGGGGGAAACTTCAATAAGCAGTTCTTC.

This clonotype was recorded many times. The chain links TRBV28 to TRBJ2-1; TRBD2 is a possible D gene (5 bases). In germline, CDR1 is MDHEN, CDR2 SYDVKM. V lost 2 bases, J lost 1 base, and 12 bases lay in between. This CDR3 spans 16 amino acids. CDR3 amino acids: CASSLSGSTSYNEQFF. The CDR3 DNA reads TGTGCCAGCAGTTTAAGCGGTAGTACTTCCTACAATGAGCAGTTCTTC.

This clonotype showed up many times. The chain links TRBV6-1 to TRBJ1-1; the D is unclear. Looked up from germline, CDR1 is MNHNS and CDR2 is SASEGT. This CDR3 comprises 15 residues. V was trimmed by 4 bases and J by 6 bases, leaving 18 bases between them. The CDR3, as DNA: TGTGCCAGCAGTGGAAAGGGAGGGTCGTCCGCTGAAGCTTTCTTT. Its translation is CASSGKGGSSAEAFF.

The CDR3 region has the DNA TGTGCCAGCAGCTTAGATCGCGGGAGTCTGGAGACCCAGTACTTC. Translating gives CASSLDRGSLETQYF. J is TRBJ2-5 and V is TRBV11-2, with 7 bases that match TRBD2. This CDR3 comprises 15 residues. Germline trimming cut 0 bases from V and 5 bases from J; bases unmatched to any gene: 6. CDR1 is SGHAT, CDR2 FQNNGV, per germline.

This clonotype has more than one count but fewer than ten. The chain uses TRBV19 and TRBJ2-7; 8 nucleotides align to TRBD1. With 4 bases clipped from V and 2 bases from J, the junction kept 4 bases outside the gene matches. Per germline, CDR1 LNHDA and CDR2 SQIVND (reference sequence). The CDR3 is made up of 14 amino acids. The CDR3 DNA follows: TGTGCCAGTAGTACAGGACAGGGACCCTACGAGCAGTACTTC. This sequence encodes CASSTGQGPYEQYF.

This clonotype was found a few times. The chain joins TRBV4-2 to TRBJ2-6; D is undetermined. The CDR3 is 16 residues long. Germline assignment: CDR1 LGHNA and CDR2 YNFKEQ. V lost 3 bases and J lost 4, with 13 bases in between. CDR3 in DNA: TGTGCCAGCAGCCAGGGCTACTTGACCGGGGCCAACGTCCTGACTTTC. It codes for CASSQGYLTGANVLTF.

This clonotype was observed at least ten times. The genes are TRBV11-3 and TRBJ2-1; D unresolved. This CDR3 region has 15 residues. V was cut by 1 base and J by 3 bases, with 10 bases left in between. Per the germline V gene, CDR1 is SGHNT and CDR2 is YENEEA. Here the CDR3 DNA reads TGTGCCAGCAGCTTAGCCGGCGGATACTACAATGAGCAGTTCTTC. Translated: CASSLAGGYYNEQFF.

This clonotype was observed many times. V and J are TRBV18 and TRBJ1-2, with D unclear. Trimming took 0 bases from V and 2 from J, leaving 7 bases between them. Germline V gene sequence: CDR1 KGHSH, CDR2 LQKENI. The CDR3 spans 14 residues. Here the CDR3 DNA reads TGTGCCAGCTCACCACCGGAAAGGAACTATGGCTACACCTTC. The encoded protein is CASSPPERNYGYTF.

Concerning this clonotype itself: A much larger clone is a single base away; this may be a read error. The chain combines TRBV11-3 with TRBJ2-2; D is perhaps TRBD1 or TRBD2 (6 bases each). From germline, CDR1 is SGHNT and CDR2 YENEEA. The CDR3 is 15 residues long. The CDR3, as DNA: TGTGCCAGCAGCCTGGGGGGCATGGACACCGGGGAGCTGTCTTTT. Protein sequence: CASSLGGMDTGELSF.

This clonotype was seen repeatedly, ten times or more. The chain recombines TRBV30 with TRBJ2-1; 9 bases map to TRBD1. CDR3 length equals 14 residues. With 3 bases clipped from V and 8 bases from J, the junction kept 8 bases outside the gene matches. Germline values: CDR1 GTSNPN, CDR2 SVGIG (reference sequence). CDR3 sequence: CAWRTGQGLDEQFF. For the CDR3, the DNA is TGTGCCTGGAGAACGGGACAGGGTTTGGATGAGCAGTTCTTC.

The chain combines TRBV6-1 with TRBJ2-2; no firm D call. CDR1 is MNHNS and CDR2 is SASEGT in the germline V gene. There are 12 residues in the CDR3. V lost 7 bases and J 6 bases, leaving 9 bases between the germline ends. The CDR3 DNA is TGTGCCAGCACCCAACGGGCCGGGGAGCTGTTTTTT. As protein: CASTQRAGELFF.

A remark on this clonotype: Mismatch with germline at one junction end may stem from a read error. The chain recombines TRBV30 with TRBJ2-3, with D perhaps TRBD2 (6 bases). CDR1 is GTSNPN, CDR2 SVGIG, per germline (reference sequence). The CDR3 loop spans 13 amino acids. CDR3 coding DNA: TGTGCCTTGGACCGAGCGACGCGGGATACGCAGTGTTTT. Its translation: CALDRATRDTQCF.

The chain is built from TRBV11-2 and TRBJ2-7; D not resolved. This CDR3 is 16 amino acids long. From germline, CDR1 is SGHAT and CDR2 FQNNGV. V lost 2 bases to trimming and J lost 2 bases, with 16 bases between them. CDR3: CASSLRTQGFAYEQYF. In DNA, the CDR3 is TGTGCCAGCAGCTTAAGAACCCAAGGGTTCGCCTACGAGCAGTACTTC. Complete variable domain (other parts from reference TRBV11-2 and TRBJ2-7): EAGVAQSPRYKIIEKRQSVAFWCNPISGHATLYWYQQILGQGPKLLIQFQNNGVVDDSQLPKDRFSAERLKGVDSTLKIQPAKLEDSAVYLCASSLRTQGFAYEQYFGPGTRLTVT.

The table lists this clonotype with many counts. The V gene is TRBV30, the J gene TRBJ1-1; no reliable D call. The CDR3 covers 15 residues. The germline gives CDR1 GTSNPN, CDR2 SVGIG (reference sequence). Trimming cost V 0 bases and J 4 bases, with 15 bases left between them. The CDR3 loop is CAWSVLVMRPTEAFF. CDR3 nucleotide sequence: TGTGCCTGGAGTGTATTAGTTATGCGGCCCACTGAAGCTTTCTTT.

This clonotype has ten or more counts. V gene TRBV7-9 combines with J gene TRBJ2-5; 9 bases are a match to TRBD2. V lost 0 bases and J lost 2; bases outside the gene matches: 7. The CDR3 sequence is 17 residues long. From germline, CDR1 is SEHNR and CDR2 FQNEAQ (reference sequence). The CDR3 here is CASSLAVGLAGQETQYF. CDR3 sequence (DNA): TGTGCCAGCAGCTTAGCGGTAGGGCTAGCGGGACAAGAGACCCAGTACTTC. Combining the CDR3 with reference TRBV7-9 and TRBJ2-5 gives the whole variable domain DTGVSQNPRHKITKRGQNVTFRCDPISEHNRLYWYRQTLGQGPEFLTYFQNEAQLEKSRLLSDRFSAERPKGSFSTLEIQRTEQGDSAMYLCASSLAVGLAGQETQYFGPGTRLLVL.

This clonotype was counted ten times or more. V gene TRBV27 combines with J gene TRBJ2-5, with a possible D match to TRBD1 (6 bases). This CDR3 has 15 amino acids. Per germline, CDR1 MNHEY and CDR2 SMNVEV (reference sequence). Trimming removed 4 bases from V and 5 bases from J, with 17 bases in between. The CDR3 region is CASSSRQGTPETQYF. In DNA, the CDR3 is TGTGCCAGCAGTTCCAGGCAGGGGACACCGGAGACCCAGTACTTC.

This clonotype was seen ten or more times. This rearrangement joins TRBV6-5 to TRBJ2-7; D perhaps matches TRBD1 (5 bases). Trimming took off 0 bases at V and 5 bases at J, with 11 bases between the two ends. This CDR3 contains 14 residues. Germline CDR1 and CDR2: MNHEY and SVGAGI. DNA for the CDR3: TGTGCCAGCAGTTACTCAAGGGGCCTAAACGAGCAGTACTTC. Amino acids: CASSYSRGLNEQYF.

This clonotype was recorded many times. V and J are TRBV28 and TRBJ2-7; possibly TRBD1 for D (6 bases). The CDR3 covers 15 residues. CDR1 and CDR2 (germline): MDHEN, SYDVKM. Trimming took 2 bases from V and 2 from J, leaving 13 bases between them. The CDR3, as DNA: TGTGCCAGCAGTTTACCCGGACAGCTTACCTACGAGCAGTACTTC. Encoded protein: CASSLPGQLTYEQYF.

A single count supports this clonotype. This may be a read error, as it is one base from a much larger clone. The chain carries TRBV18 and TRBJ2-1, with D possibly matching TRBD1 (5 bases). Germline V gene sequence: CDR1 KGHSH, CDR2 LQKENI. CDR3 size: 15 residues. This chain's CDR3 is CVSSAQQGWGNEQFF. CDR3 DNA sequence: TGTGTCAGCTCAGCCCAGCAGGGATGGGGCAATGAGCAGTTCTTC.

The chain has TRBV12-3 or TRBV12-4 and TRBJ1-2, with D uncertain. Trimming pared 1 base from V and 8 bases from J, leaving 14 bases between. This CDR3 comprises 14 residues. The CDR3 coding sequence is TGTGCCAGCAGTTTAGTTCTGTCCCGTCGCGGCTACACCTTC. Its protein product is CASSLVLSRRGYTF.

This chain joins TRBV7-2 and TRBJ1-2, with TRBD1 matching over 11 bases. CDR3 size: 18 residues. With 6 bases clipped from V and 4 bases from J, the junction kept 16 bases outside the gene matches. Germline V gene sequence: CDR1 SGHTA, CDR2 FQGNSA. The CDR3 protein is CASSPPRDRGTLRYGYTF. In DNA form, the CDR3 reads TGTGCCAGCAGTCCTCCCCGGGACAGGGGGACTCTCCGCTATGGCTACACCTTC.

The chain is built from TRBV20-1 and TRBJ1-2, with TRBD1 matching 7 bases. V trimming: 6 bases; J trimming: 2 bases; junction bases outside the gene matches: 12. The CDR3 sequence is 15 residues long. The V gene's germline CDR1 is DFQATT and CDR2 SNEGSKA (reference sequence). The DNA for the CDR3 is TGCAGTGCGGGACCCCCGGGACAGAGAAACTATGGCTACACCTTC. Translating it yields CSAGPPGQRNYGYTF.

This clonotype has ten or more counts. The CDR3 DNA reads TGTGCCAGCAGTTTGACAACCGGGAGGGGCACAGATACGCAGTATTTT. Amino acids: CASSLTTGRGTDTQYF. This chain uses TRBV28 with TRBJ2-3; TRBD2 aligns across 8 bases. Losses at the gene ends were 3 bases for V and 1 base for J; bases not matched to a gene: 6. The CDR3 sequence is 16 residues long. In germline, CDR1 is MDHEN, CDR2 SYDVKM. Full variable domain (rest looked up from reference TRBV28 and TRBJ2-3): DVKVTQSSRYLVKRTGEKVFLECVQDMDHENMFWYRQDPGLGLRLIYFSYDVKMKEKGDIPEGYSVSREKKERFSLILESASTNQTSMYLCASSLTTGRGTDTQYFGPGTRLTVL.

A few counts support this clonotype. The chain combines TRBV19 with TRBJ2-2; 8 positions match TRBD2. The CDR3 runs to 15 residues. Trimming at V came to 3 bases and at J to 6 bases, leaving 6 bases not matched to a gene. The germline gives CDR1 LNHDA, CDR2 SQIVND (reference sequence). The CDR3 DNA reads TGTGCCAGTAGTATCACGGGAGGGCCCCCCGGGGAGCTGTTTTTT. Translation gives CASSITGGPPGELFF.

This clonotype appeared many times. CDR3 coding DNA: TGTGCCAGCAGCTTCTCCGGGACTAGCACGGCGGGGGAGCAGTTCTTC. Protein: CASSFSGTSTAGEQFF. The rearrangement joins TRBV7-3 to TRBJ2-1; 9 bases align to TRBD2. Germline trimming cut 3 bases from V and 10 bases from J; bases unmatched to any gene: 13. CDR3 length: 16 amino acids. The V gene's germline CDR1 is SGHTA and CDR2 FQGTGA.

V is TRBV24-1 and J is TRBJ2-3; 7 bases fit TRBD2. The V gene end was trimmed by 3 bases and the J gene end by 0 bases; junction bases not matched to a gene: 5. Germline V gene sequence: CDR1 KGHDR, CDR2 SFDVKD. CDR3 size: 16 residues. CDR3 in amino acids: CATSDGTKLSTDTQYF. The CDR3 DNA follows: TGTGCCACCAGTGATGGGACTAAACTGAGCACAGATACGCAGTATTTT.

This clonotype was seen at least ten times. V and J are TRBV7-6 and TRBJ1-2; no definite D call. CDR1 is SGHVS and CDR2 is FNYEAQ in the germline V gene. V lost 1 base to trimming and J lost 4 bases, with 7 bases between them. The CDR3 runs to 13 residues. The CDR3 bases are TGTGCCAGCAGCTTAGGTAGCCGCTATGGCTACACCTTC. Translation gives CASSLGSRYGYTF.